One sample yielded the 5 T cell receptor beta chains listed below, sequenced in a study of cytomegalovirus exposure and HLA in healthy donors. The PCR made use of 60 Vbeta and 13 Jbeta primers. Profiling relied on immunoSEQ multiplex PCR, and the TCRdb table lists in-frame clones only, not all of them. The sample yields approximately 150,000 clones, approximately 80% seen once. The sequenced material came from PBMCs. The receptors shown here come from a woman between 18 and 29 years old in good health and CMV-seronegative.

The V call is TRBV19, the J call TRBJ1-1, with 7 bases fitting TRBD1. After removal of 6 bases from V and 6 bases from J, the junction contained 13 bases not matched to a gene. CDR1 and CDR2 (germline): LNHDA, SQIVND (reference sequence). The CDR3 has 15 amino acids. CDR3 in DNA: TGTGCCAGTAGACCAGACAGGGCGCGGAGGGCTGAAGCTTTCTTT. This sequence encodes CASRPDRARRAEAFF.

The rearrangement joins TRBV15 to TRBJ1-2; possibly TRBD1 for D (6 bases). CDR3 size: 16 residues. Germline CDR1 is LNHNV and CDR2 is YYDKDF (reference sequence). Trimming took 0 bases from V and 3 from J, leaving 14 bases between them. The CDR3 sequence is CATSREAGPGDYGYTF. Here the CDR3 DNA reads TGTGCCACCAGCAGAGAAGCGGGGCCAGGGGACTATGGCTACACCTTC.

This chain links TRBV7-9 with TRBJ2-5; D remains ambiguous. Trimming removed 5 bases from V and 5 bases from J, with 9 bases in between. The germline CDR1 and CDR2 sequences are SEHNR and FQNEAQ (reference sequence). This CDR3 contains 12 residues. The CDR3 DNA sequence: TGTGCCAGCAGCAACCCGGTGGAGACCCAGTACTTC. Translating it yields CASSNPVETQYF.

The gene calls are TRBV2 and TRBJ1-1; maybe TRBD1 (5 bases). Germline-derived CDR1 and CDR2 are SNHLY and FYNNEI. V lost 6 bases and J lost 4, with 15 bases in between. This CDR3 contains 14 residues. The CDR3 here is CASSQGWGSTEAFF. The CDR3 DNA sequence: TGTGCCAGCAGCCAGGGCTGGGGAAGCACTGAAGCTTTCTTT.

This clone has just a few counts. The gene calls are TRBV4-1 and TRBJ2-7, with 15 bases identical to TRBD2. Germline values: CDR1 MGHRA, CDR2 YSYEKL. With V trimmed by 3 bases and J by 3 bases, 0 bases remained unmatched. This CDR3 has 15 amino acids. DNA for the CDR3: TGCGCCAGCAGCCAGGGACTAGCGGGAGGCTACGAGCAGTACTTC. This sequence encodes CASSQGLAGGYEQYF.